What follows are 17 T cell receptor beta chains derived from one specimen sequenced in a study of cytomegalovirus exposure and HLA in healthy donors. The PCR employed 60 Vbeta primers together with 13 Jbeta primers. The table came from immunoSEQ multiplex PCR; TCRdb's copy has only in-frame clones and leaves some out. The sample has 150,000 to 200,000 clones; 70% to 80% are singletons. Sequencing was carried out using PBMCs. The source of these receptors is a man in his thirties or forties in good health and CMV-seronegative.

V usage is TRBV29-1 and J usage is TRBJ2-7; 11 bases map to TRBD2. V was clipped by 5 bases and J by 0 bases; unmatched bases: 0. The germline gives CDR1 SQVTM, CDR2 ANQGSEA. The CDR3 is 13 amino acids. This CDR3 is CSVTSGSSYEQYF. The DNA of the CDR3 is TGCAGCGTTACTAGCGGGAGCTCCTACGAGCAGTACTTC.

The chain couples TRBV11-2 to TRBJ2-7, with D maybe TRBD2 (8 bases). CDR1 and CDR2 from the germline V gene are SGHAT and FQNNGV. Trimming left V 2 bases short and J 2 bases short, with 22 bases between. The CDR3 runs to 18 residues. CDR3 bases: TGTGCCAGCAGCTTAAGGGGGCAAGGGGGCGGGAGGACCTACGAGCAGTACTTC. Translation: CASSLRGQGGGRTYEQYF.

The chain combines TRBV5-1 with TRBJ2-3, with a possible D match to TRBD1 (6 bases). The germline gives CDR1 SGHRS, CDR2 YFSETQ. There are 16 residues in the CDR3. Trimming shortened V by 0 bases and J by 5 bases, and 16 bases separated the two germline ends. The CDR3 spells CASSLARQGIGDTQYF. In DNA, the CDR3 is TGCGCCAGCAGCTTGGCTCGTCAGGGGATTGGAGATACGCAGTATTTT.

This chain connects TRBV7-9 to TRBJ2-7; 9 bases are shared with TRBD2. Germline V gene lookup returns CDR1 SEHNR and CDR2 FQNEAQ (reference sequence). V shed 4 bases, J shed 6 bases, and the junction held 4 bases outside the gene matches. This CDR3 is built from 13 residues. The CDR3 DNA reads TGTGCCAGCAGCTCCGATAGCGGGAGCGAGCAGTACTTC. This gives the protein CASSSDSGSEQYF.

The chain combines TRBV2 with TRBJ2-2, with D possibly TRBD1 on 6 matching bases. The germline CDR1 and CDR2 sequences are SNHLY and FYNNEI. Between the trimmed V and J ends, which lost 5 bases and 4 bases, there was a span of 14 bases. The CDR3 has 15 amino acids. The CDR3 DNA reads TGTGCCAGCAGTCCCGACAGGATGACCACCGGGGAGCTGTTTTTT. Residues: CASSPDRMTTGELFF.

The CDR3 DNA reads as TGTGCCAGTAGTATATATCGACAGGGTCTACCAGATACGCAGTATTTT. Encoded protein: CASSIYRQGLPDTQYF. This chain joins TRBV19 and TRBJ2-3, with 7 bases identical to TRBD1. CDR1 is LNHDA, CDR2 SQIVND, per germline (reference sequence). V shed 2 bases, J shed 4 bases, and the junction held 9 bases outside the gene matches. The CDR3 consists of 16 residues.

The table lists this clone with a few counts. The CDR3 nucleotides are TGTGCCAGCAGTGAACGACAGGGGAATCAGCCCCAGCATTTT. Translating it yields CASSERQGNQPQHF. The chain employs TRBV6-1 and TRBJ1-5, with 8 bases aligning to TRBD1. The CDR3 covers 14 residues. V lost 2 bases to trimming and J lost 4 bases; unmatched junction nucleotides: 1. Per the germline V gene, CDR1 is MNHNS and CDR2 is SASEGT.

The chain couples TRBV29-1 to TRBJ1-1; a weak D match, TRBD1 (6 bases). The CDR3 length is 14 residues. V dropped 3 bases and J dropped 4 bases, with 15 bases sitting between them. Germline loops: CDR1 SQVTM, CDR2 ANQGSEA. CDR3 nucleotide sequence: TGCAGCGTTGATGAGACAGGAGTGAGCACTGAAGCTTTCTTT. As protein: CSVDETGVSTEAFF.

The chain is built from TRBV9 and TRBJ2-7, with 9 nucleotides matching TRBD1. The CDR3 extends over 14 amino acids. The J segment lost 8 bases and the V segment lost 4 bases, leaving 10 bases of the junction unmatched. CDR1 and CDR2 (germline): SGDLS, YYNGEE. The CDR3 DNA reads as TGTGCCAGCAGCTCCCGAGTTGGACAGGGGAAGCAGTACTTC. It is translated as CASSSRVGQGKQYF.

The chain is built from TRBV10-2 and TRBJ2-2, with 9 bases aligning to TRBD2. Per germline, CDR1 WSHSY and CDR2 SAAADI. CDR3 size: 17 residues. The V segment lost 3 bases and the J segment 6 bases; nucleotides outside the gene matches: 11. This chain's CDR3 is CASSEPVSGRRSGELFF. DNA of the CDR3: TGCGCCAGCAGTGAACCCGTAAGCGGGAGGAGGTCCGGGGAGCTGTTTTTT.

V usage is TRBV19 and J usage is TRBJ1-2; TRBD1 aligns across 7 bases. The germline V gene has CDR1 LNHDA and CDR2 SQIVND (reference sequence). V was pared by 5 bases and J by 0 bases, with 6 bases of the junction left unmatched. The CDR3 totals 15 residues. For the CDR3, the DNA is TGTGCCAGTAGTCCCCGGGACAGATCTAACTATGGCTACACCTTC. Residues: CASSPRDRSNYGYTF.

This clone was picked up a small number of times. The chain employs TRBV6-5 and TRBJ1-4, with D possibly TRBD1 on 6 matching bases. Trimming pared 2 bases from V and 6 bases from J, leaving 16 bases between. Germline CDR1 is MNHEY and CDR2 is SVGAGI. The CDR3 covers 16 residues. Written as DNA, the CDR3 is TGTGCCAGCAGTTACCGAGCGGGGGCAGAAGATGAAAAACTGTTTTTT. It encodes CASSYRAGAEDEKLFF.

V usage is TRBV9 and J usage is TRBJ2-2, with 12 bases aligning to TRBD2. Unmatched junction bases numbered 6, after V lost 4 bases and J lost 2 bases. The length of the CDR3 is 17 residues. The germline CDR1 and CDR2 sequences are SGDLS and YYNGEE. The CDR3 protein is CASSIYGLAGNTGELFF. The CDR3 region has the DNA TGTGCCAGCAGCATCTACGGACTAGCGGGAAACACCGGGGAGCTGTTTTTT.

The table lists this clone with a count of one. The chain recombines TRBV19 with TRBJ1-1; D ambiguous. CDR3 length: 13 amino acids. The V gene's germline CDR1 is LNHDA and CDR2 SQIVND (reference sequence). V was shortened by 8 bases and J by 4 bases, with 14 bases between the two germline ends. The CDR3 reads CASGGSGSTEAFF. As DNA, the CDR3 is TGTGCCAGTGGTGGGAGTGGGAGCACTGAAGCTTTCTTT.

The chain couples TRBV19 to TRBJ2-1, with a possible D match to TRBD1 (5 bases). Deletions cut 3 bases from V and 0 bases from J, with 15 bases between. Germline V CDR1 and CDR2: LNHDA, SQIVND (reference sequence). The CDR3 consists of 17 residues. The CDR3 here is CASSMVQGLGSYNEQFF. For the CDR3, the DNA is TGTGCCAGTAGTATGGTCCAGGGCCTGGGCTCCTACAATGAGCAGTTCTTC.

The chain has TRBV27 and TRBJ1-6; 8 positions agree with TRBD1. The CDR3 is 17 amino acids. The V and J ends lost 5 bases and 0 bases, in that order; junction bases with no gene match: 6. CDR1 MNHEY and CDR2 SMNVEV come from the germline V gene (reference sequence). CDR3 loop: CASSGRQGSSYNSPLHF. For the CDR3, the DNA is TGTGCCAGCAGTGGACGACAGGGGAGCTCCTATAATTCACCCCTCCACTTT.

This chain connects TRBV5-4 to TRBJ2-3; D is unresolved. The CDR3 loop spans 16 amino acids. Germline V gives CDR1 SGHNT, CDR2 YYREEE (reference sequence). V lost 4 bases and J lost 3, with 18 bases in between. CDR3 residues: CASSRQSGSTTDTQYF. The CDR3 DNA sequence: TGTGCCAGCAGCAGGCAATCCGGGTCAACAACAGATACGCAGTATTTT.